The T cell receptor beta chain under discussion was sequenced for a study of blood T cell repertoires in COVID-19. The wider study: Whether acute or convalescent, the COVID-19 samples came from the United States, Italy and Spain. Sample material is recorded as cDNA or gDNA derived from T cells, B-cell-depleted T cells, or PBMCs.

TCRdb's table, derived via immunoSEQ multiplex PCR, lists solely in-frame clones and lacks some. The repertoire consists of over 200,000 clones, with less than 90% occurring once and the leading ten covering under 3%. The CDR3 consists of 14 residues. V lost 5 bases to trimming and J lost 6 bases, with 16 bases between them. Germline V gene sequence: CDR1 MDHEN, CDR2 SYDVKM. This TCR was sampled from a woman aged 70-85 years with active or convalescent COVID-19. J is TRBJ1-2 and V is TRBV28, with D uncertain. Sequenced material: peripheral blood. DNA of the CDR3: TGTGCCAGCAGTCAAAGTGACTGGGTCAATGGCTACACCTTC. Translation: CASSQSDWVNGYTF.